What follows describes a single T cell receptor (beta chain). Antigen unknown. The sample is drawn from a study of blood T cells in healthy people across ages. At least 7 million PBMCs were isolated per sample. It was with a sample-barcoded 5' primer and a J-beta primer mix that a second PCR of about 6 to 12 cycles was run. TCRdb re-derived calls from the 5' RACE reads in MiXCR, one entry per CDR3 protein. The sample lists roughly 830,000 distinct CDR3 sequences; under 80% were seen once. This CDR3 contains 14 residues. Germline assignment: CDR1 DFQATT and CDR2 SNEGSKA (reference sequence). The V segment lost 3 bases and the J segment 4 bases; nucleotides outside the gene matches: 7. Study-level findings and limits: Per-million-T-cell TCR beta diversity fell roughly linearly with age. Conclusively comparing naive with antigen-experienced cells was impossible with unsorted PBMCs. There was a strong correlation between TCR beta diversity and naive T cell percentage.

The receptor's source is a young man in good health. The sequenced sample consisted of blood. The genes are TRBV20-1 and TRBJ1-2; 8 nucleotides line up with TRBD1. The CDR3 sequence is CSARSAGGVYGYTF. In nucleotides, the CDR3 is TGCAGTGCTAGGTCGGCAGGGGGCGTCTATGGCTACACCTTC.